The clone carrying this TCR beta chain came up a few times. This CDR3 has 13 amino acids. The germline gives CDR1 SGDLS, CDR2 YYNGEE. Trimming removed 4 bases at V and 6 bases at J, with 14 bases between. MiXCR, run by TCRdb on the 5' RACE reads, gives a single entry per CDR3 protein. The table shows 250,000 to 400,000 distinct CDR3 sequences, with roughly an eighth occurring only once. The data belong to a study of T-cell memory formation after mild COVID-19. The TCR was taken from a man younger than 30 who had mild COVID-19 (a few samples of this study predate the infection). Cell type and time point are not known. This chain uses TRBV9 with TRBJ2-7; possible D gene TRBD2, 7 bases. Sample: PBMCs or a T cell subset sorted from them (not recorded which). This chain's CDR3 is CASSYTGRGEQYF. Here the CDR3 DNA reads TGTGCCAGCAGCTATACAGGGAGGGGCGAGCAGTACTTC.